This is a list of T cell receptor beta chains from one sample in a study of blood T cell repertoires in COVID-19. Clones were sequenced by immunoSEQ multiplex PCR, and TCRdb holds only the in-frame ones, with some missing. The profile shows 85,000 to 130,000 clones, approximately 93% of them singletons. The material sequenced was peripheral blood. Source of these receptors: a man in his fifties or sixties with acute or convalescent COVID-19. Each CDR3 is given with its conserved first and last residue. The order of the fields is J gene, clone size, D gene, V gene, CDR3 protein, CDR3 DNA. A D gene is named only where the DNA matches it firmly. Clone size is shown for a subset of rows, as once, few, many or a class of expanded clone.

>TRBJ2-3|.|.|TRBV2
CASSERRVPTDTQYF
TGTGCCAGCAGTGAACGGCGGGTACCCACAGATACGCAGTATTTT
>TRBJ2-2|once|.|TRBV19
CASSLGLANTGELFF
TGTGCCAGTAGTTTGGGACTTGCGAACACCGGGGAGCTGTTTTTT
>TRBJ1-6|few|.|TRBV28
CASMESSYNSPLHF
TGTGCCAGCATGGAGAGCTCCTATAATTCACCCCTCCACTTT
>TRBJ2-2|few|TRBD2|TRBV12-5
CASGFLAGGTGELFF
TGTGCTAGTGGTTTCCTAGCGGGAGGCACCGGGGAGCTGTTTTTT
>TRBJ2-1|.|TRBD2|TRBV11-2
CASSSEFSGRARYNEQFF
TGTGCCAGCAGCTCGGAATTTAGCGGGAGGGCTCGCTACAATGAGCAGTTCTTC
>TRBJ2-3|.|.|TRBV24-1
CATSDTGTPLTDTQYF
TGTGCCACCAGTGATACCGGGACTCCCCTCACAGATACGCAGTATTTT
>TRBJ1-2|.|.|TRBV6-4
CASSDSRGEGSYTF
TGTGCCAGCAGTGACTCAAGAGGGGAGGGCAGCTACACCTTC
>TRBJ1-1|.|.|TRBV6-2/TRBV6-3
CASSPSRGYTEAFF
TGTGCCAGCAGTCCCAGCCGCGGGTACACTGAAGCTTTCTTT
>TRBJ1-3|.|TRBD1|TRBV3-1/TRBV3-2
CASSPRDRRNTIYF
TGTGCCAGCAGCCCCCGGGACAGGAGAAACACCATATATTTT
>TRBJ1-1|.|.|TRBV6-5
CASSRGLSAEAFF
TGTGCCAGCAGTAGAGGACTATCAGCTGAAGCTTTCTTT
>TRBJ2-7|.|TRBD2|TRBV4-2
CASSQESGSSYEQYF
TGTGCCAGCAGCCAAGAAAGCGGGAGCTCCTACGAGCAGTACTTC
>TRBJ1-6|.|.|TRBV28
CASSPPGVNSPLHF
TGTGCCAGCAGCCCCCCGGGTGTTAATTCACCCCTCCACTTT
>TRBJ2-1|.|TRBD2|TRBV27
CASSFTSGKTGEQFF
TGTGCCAGCAGTTTTACTAGCGGGAAGACTGGTGAGCAGTTCTTC
>TRBJ2-7|.|TRBD2|TRBV5-8
CASSAPREGNEQYF
TGTGCCAGCAGCGCACCCAGGGAGGGGAACGAGCAGTACTTC
>TRBJ2-3|.|.|TRBV2
CASSEIRLEGQYF
TGTGCCAGCAGTGAAATAAGGCTGGAGGGGCAGTATTTT
>TRBJ2-4|.|.|TRBV5-1
CASSLAPGLAKNIQYF
TGCGCCAGCAGCTTGGCTCCAGGGTTGGCCAAAAACATTCAGTACTTC
>TRBJ1-5|.|TRBD1|TRBV18
CASSPTGTDFNQPQHF
TGTGCCAGCTCACCTACCGGGACAGATTTCAATCAGCCCCAGCATTTT
>TRBJ1-4|.|.|TRBV5-4
CASSSAGGSNEKLFF
TGTGCCAGCAGCTCCGCGGGGGGTTCTAATGAAAAACTGTTTTTT
>TRBJ1-5|.|.|TRBV2
CASSPQDSDQPQHF
TGTGCCAGCAGTCCTCAGGACAGCGATCAGCCCCAGCATTTT
>TRBJ1-6|.|.|TRBV27
CASSLVQGRSPLHF
TGTGCCAGCAGTTTAGTTCAGGGCCGTTCACCCCTCCACTTT
>TRBJ1-1|.|.|TRBV5-4
CASSLEAGEGTEAFF
TGTGCCAGCAGCTTGGAGGCAGGGGAAGGCACTGAAGCTTTCTTT
>TRBJ2-5|.|.|TRBV7-7
CASSLDGQGGETQYF
TGTGCTAGCAGCTTAGACGGGCAGGGTGGGGAGACCCAGTACTTC
>TRBJ2-3|.|.|TRBV2
CASKAASTDTQYF
TGTGCCAGCAAGGCAGCGAGCACAGATACGCAGTATTTT
>TRBJ2-7|.|.|TRBV5-1
CASSLGGVSYEQYF
TGCGCCAGCAGCCTCGGCGGGGTTTCCTACGAGCAGTACTTC
>TRBJ1-2|once|.|TRBV19
CASSQTGYGYTF
TGTGCCAGTAGCCAGACAGGCTATGGCTACACCTTC
>TRBJ2-3|.|.|TRBV19
CASSAQKRQGTDTQYF
TGTGCCAGTAGTGCCCAAAAACGACAGGGCACAGATACGCAGTATTTT
>TRBJ1-4|few|TRBD1|TRBV11-2
CASSSRDRAHNEKLFF
TGTGCCAGCAGCTCCCGGGACAGGGCGCATAATGAAAAACTGTTTTTT